This T cell receptor (beta chain) was recovered during a study of blood T cell repertoires in COVID-19. Study background: The United States, Italy and Spain provided the acute and convalescent COVID-19 samples. In each case, the material was cDNA or gDNA derived from T cells, B-cell-depleted T cells, or PBMCs.

Germline trimming cut 6 bases from V and 0 bases from J; bases unmatched to any gene: 6. The CDR3 is 16 amino acids. Germline V CDR1 and CDR2: SNHLY, FYNNEI. Authors' processing steps: Counts of nucleated cells, estimated from reference gene primer amplification, were obtained. The data were produced by immunoSEQ multiplex PCR, yet TCRdb's version contains in-frame clones alone and is incomplete. V and J calls and clone size are copied from that table; D and trimming were computed from the DNA. The sample has roughly 170,000 clones; 88% are singletons. This chain joins TRBV2 and TRBJ2-2, with 8 bases identical to TRBD2. The sample consisted of peripheral blood. The source is a man in his sixties with acute or convalescent COVID-19. In nucleotides, the CDR3 is TGTGCCAGCAGGCCTGTGGGACTAGCGAACACCGGGGAGCTGTTTTTT. Translation: CASRPVGLANTGELFF. Looking up the rest from reference TRBV2 and TRBJ2-2 gives the full variable domain: EPEVTQTPSHQVTQMGQEVILRCVPISNHLYFYWYRQILGQKVEFLVSFYNNEISEKSEIFDDQFSVERPDGSNFTLKIRSTKLEDSAMYFCASRPVGLANTGELFFGEGSRLTVL.